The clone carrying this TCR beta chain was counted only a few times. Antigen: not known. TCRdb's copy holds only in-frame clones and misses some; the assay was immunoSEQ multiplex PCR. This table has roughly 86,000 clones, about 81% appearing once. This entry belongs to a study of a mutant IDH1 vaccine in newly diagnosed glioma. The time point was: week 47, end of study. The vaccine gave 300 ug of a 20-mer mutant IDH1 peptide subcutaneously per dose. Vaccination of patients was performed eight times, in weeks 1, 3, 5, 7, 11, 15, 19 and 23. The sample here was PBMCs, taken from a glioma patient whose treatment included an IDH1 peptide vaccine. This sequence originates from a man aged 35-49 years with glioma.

The CDR3 sequence: CASSIGQFNYGYTF. CDR3 nucleotides: TGTGCCAGCAGCATTGGACAATTTAACTATGGCTACACCTTC. V and J are TRBV2 and TRBJ1-2, with a tentative D call TRBD1 (5 bases). The V gene lost 6 bases and the J gene lost 1 base, with 12 bases spanning the gap. Germline V gene sequence: CDR1 SNHLY, CDR2 FYNNEI. The CDR3 totals 14 residues. The whole variable domain, filled in from reference TRBV2 and TRBJ1-2, reads EPEVTQTPSHQVTQMGQEVILRCVPISNHLYFYWYRQILGQKVEFLVSFYNNEISEKSEIFDDQFSVERPDGSNFTLKIRSTKLEDSAMYFCASSIGQFNYGYTFGSGTRLTVV.